The T cell receptor (beta chain) under discussion was sequenced for a study of T cell responses to AZD1222 COVID-19 vaccine. Study results and limitations: Mapped onto spike, vaccine-associated CD4 TCRs spanned it and were dominant at 160-218 and 743-854. Among spike-specific TCRs, nearly half reportedly target unmutated variant regions. The sample set comprised mostly white British donors with more females, and clonal diversity was possibly underestimated.

Analysis merged second doses at about 4 or about 12 weeks. Points on this clone: The antigen is not known.

TCRdb's table, derived via immunoSEQ multiplex PCR, lists solely in-frame clones and lacks some. The sample has 160,000 or so clones; approximately 90% are singletons. From germline, CDR1 is SGDLS and CDR2 YYNGEE. Trimming took 4 bases from V and 2 from J, leaving 14 bases between them. The CDR3 extends over 15 amino acids. The rearrangement uses TRBV9 and TRBJ2-3; the D call may be TRBD1 or TRBD2 (7 bases each). The sample here was peripheral blood, taken 28 days after the second AZD1222 dose. The receptor comes from an adult who received the AZD1222 COVID-19 vaccine. The CDR3 loop is CASSSAGQITDTQYF. The CDR3 nucleotides are TGTGCCAGCAGCTCAGCGGGACAGATCACAGATACGCAGTATTTT.